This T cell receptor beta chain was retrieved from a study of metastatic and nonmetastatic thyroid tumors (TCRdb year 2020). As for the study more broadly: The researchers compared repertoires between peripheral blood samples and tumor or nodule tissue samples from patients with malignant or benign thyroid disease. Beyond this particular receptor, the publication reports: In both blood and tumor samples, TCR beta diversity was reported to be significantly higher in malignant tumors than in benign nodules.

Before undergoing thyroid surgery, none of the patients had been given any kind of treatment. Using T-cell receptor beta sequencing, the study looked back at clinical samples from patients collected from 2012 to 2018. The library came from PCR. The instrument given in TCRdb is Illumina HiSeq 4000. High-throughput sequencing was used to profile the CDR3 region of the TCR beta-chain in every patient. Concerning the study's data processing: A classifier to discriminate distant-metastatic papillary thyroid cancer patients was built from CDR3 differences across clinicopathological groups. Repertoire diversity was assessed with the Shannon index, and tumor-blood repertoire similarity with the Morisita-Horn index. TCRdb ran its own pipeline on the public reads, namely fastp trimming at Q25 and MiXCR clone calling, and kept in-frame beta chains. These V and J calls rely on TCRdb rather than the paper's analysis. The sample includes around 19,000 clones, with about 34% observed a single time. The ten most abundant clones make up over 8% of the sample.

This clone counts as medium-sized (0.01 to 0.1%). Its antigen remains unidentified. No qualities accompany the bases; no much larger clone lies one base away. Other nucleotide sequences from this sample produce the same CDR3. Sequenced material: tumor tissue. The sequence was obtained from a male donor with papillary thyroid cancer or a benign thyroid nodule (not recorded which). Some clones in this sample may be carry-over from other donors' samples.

The CDR3 region: CASSPRTGGNYGYTF. The sequence in DNA is TGTGCCAGCAGTCCCCGGACAGGGGGAAACTATGGCTACACCTTC. This chain joins TRBV28 to TRBJ1-2; TRBD1 matches 10 bases in the middle. Looking up the germline V gene yields CDR1 MDHEN and CDR2 SYDVKM. From the cysteine up to the phenylalanine, the CDR3 has a length of 15 residues. Left in the record is the CDR3 DNA by itself, 45 bases read in frame from the first base. The germline V and J ends show losses of 5 bases and 2 bases respectively, and no gene match explains 5 bases of the junction.